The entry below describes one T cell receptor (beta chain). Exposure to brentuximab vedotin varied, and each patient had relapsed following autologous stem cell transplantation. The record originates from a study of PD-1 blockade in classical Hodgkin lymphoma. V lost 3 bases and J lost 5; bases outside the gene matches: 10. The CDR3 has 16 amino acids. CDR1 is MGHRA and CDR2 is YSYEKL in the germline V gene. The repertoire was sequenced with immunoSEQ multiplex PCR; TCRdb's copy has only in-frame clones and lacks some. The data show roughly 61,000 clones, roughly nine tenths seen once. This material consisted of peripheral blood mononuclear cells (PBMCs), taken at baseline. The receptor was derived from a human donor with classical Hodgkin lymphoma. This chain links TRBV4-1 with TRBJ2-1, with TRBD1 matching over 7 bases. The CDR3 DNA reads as TGCGCCAGCAGCCATTACAGGGGCCTACTAAACAATGAGCAGTTCTTC. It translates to CASSHYRGLLNNEQFF.